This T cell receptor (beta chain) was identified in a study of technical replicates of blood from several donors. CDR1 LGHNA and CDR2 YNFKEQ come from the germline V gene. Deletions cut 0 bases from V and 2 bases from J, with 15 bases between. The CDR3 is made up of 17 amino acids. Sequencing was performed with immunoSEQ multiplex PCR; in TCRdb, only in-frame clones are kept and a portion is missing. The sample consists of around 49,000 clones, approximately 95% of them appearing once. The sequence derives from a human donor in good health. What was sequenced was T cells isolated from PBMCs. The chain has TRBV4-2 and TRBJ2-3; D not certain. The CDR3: CASSQDRSDIDTDTQYF. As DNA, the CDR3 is TGTGCCAGCAGCCAAGATCGGTCAGACATAGACACAGATACGCAGTATTTT.